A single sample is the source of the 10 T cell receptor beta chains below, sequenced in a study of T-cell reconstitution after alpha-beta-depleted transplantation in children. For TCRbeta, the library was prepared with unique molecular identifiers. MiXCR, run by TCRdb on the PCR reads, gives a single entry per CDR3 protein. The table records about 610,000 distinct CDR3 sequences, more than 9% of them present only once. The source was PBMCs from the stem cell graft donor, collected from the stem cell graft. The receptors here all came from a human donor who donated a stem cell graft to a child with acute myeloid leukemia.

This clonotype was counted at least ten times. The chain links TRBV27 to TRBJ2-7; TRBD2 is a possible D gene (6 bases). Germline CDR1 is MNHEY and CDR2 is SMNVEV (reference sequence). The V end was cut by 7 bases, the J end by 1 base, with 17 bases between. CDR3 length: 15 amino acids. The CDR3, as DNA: TGTGCCAGCAACCGGGGGACCCAGGCATCCTACGAGCAGTACTTC. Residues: CASNRGTQASYEQYF.

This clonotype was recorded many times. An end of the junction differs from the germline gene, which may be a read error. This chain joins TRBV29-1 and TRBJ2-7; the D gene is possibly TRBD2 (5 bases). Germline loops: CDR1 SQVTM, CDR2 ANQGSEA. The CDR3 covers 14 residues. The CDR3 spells CSRRFRSSSYEQCF. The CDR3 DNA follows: TGCTCCCGGAGGTTTCGATCAAGCTCCTACGAGCAGTGCTTC.

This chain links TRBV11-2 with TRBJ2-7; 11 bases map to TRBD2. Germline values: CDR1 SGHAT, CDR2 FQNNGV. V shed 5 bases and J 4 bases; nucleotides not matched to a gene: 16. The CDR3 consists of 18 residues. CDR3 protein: CASSQYGVAGGPVYEQYF. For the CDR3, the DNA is TGTGCCAGCAGCCAATATGGGGTAGCGGGAGGGCCGGTTTACGAGCAGTACTTC.

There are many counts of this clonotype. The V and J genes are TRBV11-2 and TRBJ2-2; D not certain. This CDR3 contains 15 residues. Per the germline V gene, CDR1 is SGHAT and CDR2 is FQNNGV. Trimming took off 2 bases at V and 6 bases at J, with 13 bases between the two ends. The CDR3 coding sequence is TGTGCCAGCAGCTTATTAACCAGAATGCCCGGGGAGCTGTTTTTT. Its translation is CASSLLTRMPGELFF.

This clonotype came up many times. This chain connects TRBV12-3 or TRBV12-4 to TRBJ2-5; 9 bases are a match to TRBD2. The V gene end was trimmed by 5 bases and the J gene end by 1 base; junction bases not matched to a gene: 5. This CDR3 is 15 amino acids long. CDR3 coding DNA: TGTGCCAGCAGTGACGTTAGCGGGGGCCAAGAGACCCAGTACTTC. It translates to CASSDVSGGQETQYF.

The CDR3 DNA sequence: TGCAGTCCCCGGGACAGGCTCTACGAGCAGTACTTC. This gives the protein CSPRDRLYEQYF. J is TRBJ2-7 and V is TRBV20-1; 8 bases line up with TRBD1. CDR1 is DFQATT and CDR2 is SNEGSKA in the germline V gene (reference sequence). V lost 8 bases and J lost 3; bases outside the gene matches: 6. The CDR3 loop spans 12 amino acids.

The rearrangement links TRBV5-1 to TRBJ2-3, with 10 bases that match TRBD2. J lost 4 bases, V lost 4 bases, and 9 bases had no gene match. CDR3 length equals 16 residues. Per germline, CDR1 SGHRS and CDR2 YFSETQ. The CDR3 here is CASSPLAGEGADTQYF. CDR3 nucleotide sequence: TGCGCCAGCAGCCCCCTAGCGGGAGAAGGGGCAGATACGCAGTATTTT.

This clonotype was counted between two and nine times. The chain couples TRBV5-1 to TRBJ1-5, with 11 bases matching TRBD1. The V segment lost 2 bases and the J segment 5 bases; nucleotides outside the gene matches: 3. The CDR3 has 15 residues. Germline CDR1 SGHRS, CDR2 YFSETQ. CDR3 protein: CASSFGTGGDQPQHF. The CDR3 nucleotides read TGCGCCAGCAGCTTCGGGACAGGGGGAGATCAGCCCCAGCATTTT.

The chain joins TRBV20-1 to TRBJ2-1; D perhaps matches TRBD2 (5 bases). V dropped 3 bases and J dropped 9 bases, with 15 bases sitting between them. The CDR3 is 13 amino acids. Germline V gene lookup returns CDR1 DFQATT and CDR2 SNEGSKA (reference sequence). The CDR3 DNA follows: TGCAGTGCTAGTGCGGTTCGGGGAATTGAGCAGTTCTTC. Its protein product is CSASAVRGIEQFF.

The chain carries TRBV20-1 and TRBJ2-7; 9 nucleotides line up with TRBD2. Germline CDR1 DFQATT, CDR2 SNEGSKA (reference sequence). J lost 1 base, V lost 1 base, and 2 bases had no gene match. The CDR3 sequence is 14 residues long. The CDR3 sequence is CSARGTSASYEQYF. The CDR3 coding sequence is TGCAGTGCTAGAGGGACTAGCGCTTCCTACGAGCAGTACTTC.